The 24 T cell receptor beta chains below were found in one sample sequenced in a study of blood T cell repertoires in COVID-19. The table came from immunoSEQ multiplex PCR; TCRdb's copy has only in-frame clones and leaves some out. Among over 120,000 clones, approximately 80% were seen once, and the ten largest hold more than 3.5%. Sequencing input: peripheral blood. These TCRs come from a woman older than 75 with active or convalescent COVID-19.

In its sample, this clone was seen once. This chain uses TRBV30 with TRBJ2-2, with 8 bases matching TRBD1. The CDR3 is 13 residues long. The J segment lost 5 bases and the V segment lost 4 bases, leaving 3 bases of the junction unmatched. Germline CDR1 GTSNPN, CDR2 SVGIG (reference sequence). CDR3 bases: TGTGCCTGGACAGGGGGCTGGACCGGGGAGCTGTTTTTT. Amino acids: CAWTGGWTGELFF.

The J gene is TRBJ2-3, the V gene TRBV2; TRBD2 matches 9 bases. This CDR3 is built from 15 residues. In germline, CDR1 is SNHLY, CDR2 FYNNEI. Losses at the gene ends were 3 bases for V and 3 bases for J; bases not matched to a gene: 4. DNA of the CDR3: TGTGCCAGCAGTGAGGAGCGGGGGGTGACAGATACGCAGTATTTT. As protein: CASSEERGVTDTQYF.

This clone was observed a few times. This rearrangement joins TRBV3-1 (or the pseudogene TRBV3-2) to TRBJ1-2, with unresolved D. Germline V gene lookup returns CDR1 LGHDT and CDR2 YNNKEL (reference sequence). CDR3 size: 15 residues. V gave up 1 base and J gave up 4 bases, with 13 bases separating them. CDR3 in amino acids: CASSQGGAVVYGYTF. CDR3 DNA sequence: TGTGCCAGCAGCCAAGGAGGCGCAGTCGTCTATGGCTACACCTTC.

The CDR3 bases are TGTGCCAGCAGTGAAGCAACAGGGGGCTATAGAATGGATGGCTACACCTTC. This encodes CASSEATGGYRMDGYTF. The chain is built from TRBV2 and TRBJ1-2, with TRBD1 matching 9 bases. V lost 0 bases, J lost 6 bases, and 11 bases stayed unmatched. This CDR3 is built from 17 residues. CDR1 and CDR2 (germline): SNHLY, FYNNEI.

The chain employs TRBV21-1 and TRBJ2-7; the D call in the table, TRBD1, was not verified against the DNA. TRBV21-1 is a documented pseudogene. The CDR3 is made up of 14 amino acids. The CDR3 sequence: CASSNGTLSYEQYF. CDR3 DNA: TGTGCCAGCAGCAACGGGACATTATCCTACGAGCAGTACTTC.

This clone appeared once. This chain joins TRBV11-3 and TRBJ1-1; 8 bases line up with TRBD1. The CDR3 length is 15 residues. From germline, CDR1 is SGHNT and CDR2 YENEEA. V was clipped by 2 bases and J by 5 bases; unmatched bases: 7. The CDR3 DNA reads as TGTGCCAGCAGCTTAACCCAGGGGGCTGGAACTGAAGCTTTCTTT. Translating gives CASSLTQGAGTEAFF.

The chain joins TRBV5-1 to TRBJ2-5; 9 bases are shared with TRBD2. Germline CDR1 SGHRS, CDR2 YFSETQ. The V segment lost 0 bases and the J segment 0 bases; nucleotides outside the gene matches: 6. The CDR3 sequence is 17 residues long. CDR3 loop: CASSLGLAARYQETQYF. CDR3 nucleotides: TGCGCCAGCAGCTTGGGACTAGCGGCGCGGTACCAAGAGACCCAGTACTTC.

The rearrangement links TRBV5-1 to TRBJ1-2; 11 bases fit TRBD1. The germline gives CDR1 SGHRS, CDR2 YFSETQ. J lost 4 bases, V lost 5 bases, and 7 bases had no gene match. The CDR3 has 15 residues. In nucleotides, the CDR3 is TGCGCCAGCAGACTCGGGACAGGGGGAATCTATGGCTACACCTTC. Its translation is CASRLGTGGIYGYTF.

The chain combines TRBV5-1 with TRBJ2-3; 7 bases line up with TRBD2. CDR3 length: 15 residues. V lost 3 bases, J lost 0 bases, and 4 bases stayed unmatched. Germline-derived CDR1 and CDR2 are SGHRS and YFSETQ. The CDR3 nucleotides are TGCGCCAGCAGCTACGGGGGGACTAGCACAGATACGCAGTATTTT. Translation gives CASSYGGTSTDTQYF.

This clone was found once. The V and J genes are TRBV5-6 and TRBJ1-1; TRBD1 is a possible D gene (5 bases). V was trimmed by 1 base and J by 0 bases, leaving 7 bases between them. CDR3 length: 14 residues. Germline CDR1 reads SGHDT; CDR2 reads YYEEEE. DNA for the CDR3: TGTGCCAGCAGCTTGAGACAGATGAACACTGAAGCTTTCTTT. This translates into CASSLRQMNTEAFF.

The rearrangement links TRBV5-1 to TRBJ2-2, with TRBD1 matching over 8 bases. V trimming: 4 bases; J trimming: 3 bases; junction bases outside the gene matches: 5. From germline, CDR1 is SGHRS and CDR2 YFSETQ. The CDR3 is 15 amino acids. In nucleotides, the CDR3 is TGCGCCAGCAGCCCCGCGACAGGGGACACCGGGGAGCTGTTTTTT. Protein product: CASSPATGDTGELFF.

The rearrangement uses TRBV28 and TRBJ1-1, with D unclear. The CDR3 length is 14 residues. With 2 bases removed from V and 1 base from J, the gap between germline ends came to 8 bases. CDR1 is MDHEN and CDR2 is SYDVKM in the germline V gene. As DNA, the CDR3 is TGTGCCAGCAGTTTACAACGGAGGAACACTGAAGCTTTCTTT. As protein: CASSLQRRNTEAFF.

The chain combines TRBV7-9 with TRBJ1-5; 9 bases align to TRBD1. This CDR3 has 14 residues. Germline values: CDR1 SEHNR, CDR2 FQNEAQ (reference sequence). Germline trimming cut 6 bases from V and 6 bases from J; bases unmatched to any gene: 6. CDR3 sequence reads: CASSSGTGPQPQHF. CDR3 sequence (DNA): TGTGCCAGCAGTAGTGGGACAGGGCCTCAGCCCCAGCATTTT.

The sample holds a few counts of this clone. CDR3 in amino acids: CASRGLRGQGVDGYTF. The CDR3 DNA reads as TGTGCCAGTAGGGGCTTGAGGGGACAGGGTGTCGATGGCTACACCTTC. The chain is built from TRBV19 and TRBJ1-2; 9 nucleotides line up with TRBD1. Trimming removed 6 bases from V and 6 bases from J; junction bases left unmatched: 14. Germline CDR1 is LNHDA and CDR2 is SQIVND (reference sequence). The CDR3 sequence is 16 residues long.

This sequence joins TRBV30 and TRBJ2-2; 8 positions match TRBD2. The CDR3 length is 17 residues. Germline CDR1 reads GTSNPN; CDR2 reads SVGIG (reference sequence). V was pared by 0 bases and J by 4 bases, with 10 bases of the junction left unmatched. DNA for the CDR3: TGTGCCTGGAGTGTAAAGGCGGGGGGATTGGGCACCGGGGAGCTGTTTTTT. It encodes CAWSVKAGGLGTGELFF. Full variable domain (remainder filled in from reference TRBV30 and TRBJ2-2): SQTIHQWPATLVQPVGSPLSLECTVEGTSNPNLYWYRQAAGRGLQLLFYSVGIGQISSEVPQNLSASRPQDRQFILSSKKLLLSDSGFYLCAWSVKAGGLGTGELFFGEGSRLTVL.

This rearrangement joins TRBV7-3 to TRBJ2-5; the match to TRBD1 covers 7 bases. V shed 5 bases and J 5 bases; nucleotides not matched to a gene: 5. CDR3 length: 13 residues. Germline V gene lookup returns CDR1 SGHTA and CDR2 FQGTGA. The CDR3, as DNA: TGTGCCAGCAGCCCGACAGGGCACGAGACCCAGTACTTC. Its translation: CASSPTGHETQYF. Full variable domain (outside the CDR3, taken from reference TRBV7-3 and TRBJ2-5): GAGVSQTPSNKVTEKGKYVELRCDPISGHTALYWYRQSLGQGPEFLIYFQGTGAADDSGLPNDRFFAVRPEGSVSTLKIQRTERGDSAVYLCASSPTGHETQYFGPGTRLLVL.

This rearrangement joins TRBV9 to TRBJ1-2, with 7 nucleotides matching TRBD1. Germline CDR1 is SGDLS and CDR2 is YYNGEE. This CDR3 region has 14 residues. V was clipped by 3 bases and J by 6 bases; unmatched bases: 8. CDR3 amino acids: CASSAGGLTNGYTF. CDR3 nucleotides: TGTGCCAGCAGCGCAGGGGGGCTCACGAATGGCTACACCTTC.

The J gene is TRBJ1-3, the V gene TRBV4-2; 8 bases fit TRBD1. Germline CDR1 reads LGHNA; CDR2 reads YNFKEQ. V lost 3 bases and J lost 2; bases outside the gene matches: 3. The CDR3 runs 15 residues. The CDR3 region is CASSQLQGAGNTIYF. CDR3 in DNA: TGTGCCAGCAGCCAGCTACAGGGGGCTGGAAACACCATATATTTT.

This chain joins TRBV9 and TRBJ2-3; TRBD2 is a possible D gene (5 bases). Germline V gene lookup returns CDR1 SGDLS and CDR2 YYNGEE. The CDR3 is 14 residues long. The V and J ends lost 4 bases and 5 bases respectively, with 14 bases between them. Here the CDR3 DNA reads TGTGCCAGCAGCACTAGAGAAACTAAAGATACGCAGTATTTT. Its protein is CASSTRETKDTQYF.

The gene calls are TRBV10-3 and TRBJ1-1, with TRBD1 matching 9 bases. Germline V gene sequence: CDR1 ENHRY, CDR2 SYGVKD. The CDR3 loop spans 14 amino acids. The ends lost 4 bases at V and 5 bases at J; junction bases unmatched: 5. This CDR3 is CAISGGQGRTEAFF. In DNA, the CDR3 is TGTGCCATCAGTGGCGGACAGGGGAGGACTGAAGCTTTCTTT.

This clone was seen a handful of times. This chain connects TRBV2 to TRBJ1-6; TRBD1 matches 8 bases. V lost 2 bases to trimming and J lost 6 bases; unmatched junction nucleotides: 18. The CDR3 spans 20 residues. Per the germline V gene, CDR1 is SNHLY and CDR2 is FYNNEI. CDR3 DNA sequence: TGTGCCAGCAGTGAACCGGTCGGACAGGGCCTGGGCGTCCGTAATTCACCCCTCCACTTT. It codes for CASSEPVGQGLGVRNSPLHF. Full variable domain (rest looked up from reference TRBV2 and TRBJ1-6): EPEVTQTPSHQVTQMGQEVILRCVPISNHLYFYWYRQILGQKVEFLVSFYNNEISEKSEIFDDQFSVERPDGSNFTLKIRSTKLEDSAMYFCASSEPVGQGLGVRNSPLHFGNGTRLTVT.

The chain is built from TRBV4-2 and TRBJ2-2, with D possibly being TRBD2 (6 bases). This CDR3 has 17 residues. Germline V gene data show CDR1 as LGHNA and CDR2 as YNFKEQ. The V and J ends lost 3 bases and 0 bases respectively, with 14 bases between them. CDR3 sequence reads: CASSQDSGAANTGELFF. In DNA form, the CDR3 reads TGTGCCAGCAGCCAGGATAGCGGAGCCGCGAACACCGGGGAGCTGTTTTTT.

This chain joins TRBV24-1 and TRBJ1-4; 9 nucleotides agree with TRBD1. V was pared by 1 base and J by 7 bases, with 6 bases of the junction left unmatched. This CDR3 region has 16 residues. Looked up from germline, CDR1 is KGHDR and CDR2 is SFDVKD. CDR3: CATSDFTGGLGEKLFF. The CDR3 DNA follows: TGTGCCACCAGTGATTTTACAGGGGGCCTAGGTGAAAAACTGTTTTTT.

V is TRBV5-6 and J is TRBJ1-5; 9 bases align to TRBD1. Germline-derived CDR1 and CDR2 are SGHDT and YYEEEE. There are 15 residues in the CDR3. The trim removed 4 bases at V and 7 bases at J, leaving 9 bases unmatched. The CDR3 DNA sequence: TGTGCCAGCAGCCGTATGGGACAGGGTGAACAGCCCCAGCATTTT. Protein product: CASSRMGQGEQPQHF.